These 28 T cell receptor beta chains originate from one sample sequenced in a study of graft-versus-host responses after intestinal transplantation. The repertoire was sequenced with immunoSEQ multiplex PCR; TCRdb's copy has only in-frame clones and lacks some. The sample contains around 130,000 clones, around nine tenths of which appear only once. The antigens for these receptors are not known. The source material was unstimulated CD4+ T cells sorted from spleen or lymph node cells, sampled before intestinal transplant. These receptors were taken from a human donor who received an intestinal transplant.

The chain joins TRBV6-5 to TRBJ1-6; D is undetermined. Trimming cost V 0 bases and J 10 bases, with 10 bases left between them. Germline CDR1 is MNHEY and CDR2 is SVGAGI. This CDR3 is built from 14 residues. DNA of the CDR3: TGTGCCAGCAGTTACTCCGGCGTGCCCTCACCCCTCCACTTT. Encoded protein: CASSYSGVPSPLHF.

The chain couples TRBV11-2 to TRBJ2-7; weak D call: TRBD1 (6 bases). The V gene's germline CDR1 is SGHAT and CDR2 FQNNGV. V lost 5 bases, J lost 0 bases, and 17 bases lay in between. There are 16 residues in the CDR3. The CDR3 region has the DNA TGTGCCAGCAGCCCTTCCCCAACAGGGAACTCCTACGAGCAGTACTTC. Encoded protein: CASSPSPTGNSYEQYF.

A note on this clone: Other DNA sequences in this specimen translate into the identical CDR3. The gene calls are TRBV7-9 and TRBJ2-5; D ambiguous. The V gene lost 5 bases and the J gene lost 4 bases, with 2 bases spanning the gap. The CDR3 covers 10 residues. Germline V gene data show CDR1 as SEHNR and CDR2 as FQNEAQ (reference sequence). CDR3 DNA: TGTGCCAGCAGCAGAGAGACCCAGTACTTC. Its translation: CASSRETQYF.

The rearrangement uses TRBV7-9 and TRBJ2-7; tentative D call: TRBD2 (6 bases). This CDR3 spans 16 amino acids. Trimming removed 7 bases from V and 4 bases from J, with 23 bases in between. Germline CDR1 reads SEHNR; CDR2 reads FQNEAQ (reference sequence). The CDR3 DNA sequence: TGTGCCAGCATCCCAAGACGGGCCGGGGGTGGGTACGAGCAGTACTTC. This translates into CASIPRRAGGGYEQYF.

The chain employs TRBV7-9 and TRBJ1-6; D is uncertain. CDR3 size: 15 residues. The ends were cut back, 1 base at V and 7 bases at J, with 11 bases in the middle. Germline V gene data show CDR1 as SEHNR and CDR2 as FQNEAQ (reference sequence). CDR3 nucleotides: TGTGCCAGCAGCTTAGGTGGGTCCGTGAATTCACCCCTCCACTTT. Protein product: CASSLGGSVNSPLHF.

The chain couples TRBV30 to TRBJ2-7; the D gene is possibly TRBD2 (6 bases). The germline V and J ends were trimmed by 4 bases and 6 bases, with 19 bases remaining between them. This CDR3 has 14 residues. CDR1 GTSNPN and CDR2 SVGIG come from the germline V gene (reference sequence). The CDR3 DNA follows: TGTGCCTGGACTCCTAGCGTCGGTAGGGCCGAGCAGTACTTC. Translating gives CAWTPSVGRAEQYF.

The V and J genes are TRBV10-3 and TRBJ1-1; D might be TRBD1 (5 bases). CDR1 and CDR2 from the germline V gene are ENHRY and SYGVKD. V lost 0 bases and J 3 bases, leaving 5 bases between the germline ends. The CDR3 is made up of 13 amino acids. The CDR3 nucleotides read TGTGCCATCAGTGAGTCAGGGGACACTGAAGCTTTCTTT. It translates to CAISESGDTEAFF.

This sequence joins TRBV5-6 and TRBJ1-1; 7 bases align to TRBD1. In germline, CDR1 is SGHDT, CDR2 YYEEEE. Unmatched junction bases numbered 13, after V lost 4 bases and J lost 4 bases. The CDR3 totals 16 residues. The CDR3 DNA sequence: TGTGCCAGCAGCCGGGGCAGGGGGAGGGTGGGCACTGAAGCTTTCTTT. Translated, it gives CASSRGRGRVGTEAFF.

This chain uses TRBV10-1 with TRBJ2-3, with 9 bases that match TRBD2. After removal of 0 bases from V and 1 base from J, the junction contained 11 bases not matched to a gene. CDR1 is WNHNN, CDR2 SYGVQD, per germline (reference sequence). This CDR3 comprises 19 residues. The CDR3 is CASSESLTRSGGRTDTQYF. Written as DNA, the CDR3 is TGCGCCAGCAGTGAGTCGTTGACCCGTAGCGGGGGACGCACAGATACGCAGTATTTT.

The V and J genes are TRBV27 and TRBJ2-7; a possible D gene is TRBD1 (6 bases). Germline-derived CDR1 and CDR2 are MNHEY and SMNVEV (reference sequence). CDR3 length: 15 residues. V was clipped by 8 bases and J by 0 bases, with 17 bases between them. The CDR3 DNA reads TGTGCCAGCGTTCTTTCATGGGGGCCCTCCTACGAGCAGTACTTC. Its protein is CASVLSWGPSYEQYF.

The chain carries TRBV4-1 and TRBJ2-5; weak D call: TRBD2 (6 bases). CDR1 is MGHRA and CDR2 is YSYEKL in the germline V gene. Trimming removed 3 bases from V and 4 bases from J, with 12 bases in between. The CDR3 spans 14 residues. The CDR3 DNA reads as TGCGCCAGCAGCCAGGGGACTCTTAGAGAGACCCAGTACTTC. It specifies CASSQGTLRETQYF.

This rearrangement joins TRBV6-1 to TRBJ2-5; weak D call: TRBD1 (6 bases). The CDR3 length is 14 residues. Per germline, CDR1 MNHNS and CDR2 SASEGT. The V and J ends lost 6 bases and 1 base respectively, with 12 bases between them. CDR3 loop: CASSYRVSQETQYF. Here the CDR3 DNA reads TGTGCCAGCAGCTACAGGGTATCCCAAGAGACCCAGTACTTC.

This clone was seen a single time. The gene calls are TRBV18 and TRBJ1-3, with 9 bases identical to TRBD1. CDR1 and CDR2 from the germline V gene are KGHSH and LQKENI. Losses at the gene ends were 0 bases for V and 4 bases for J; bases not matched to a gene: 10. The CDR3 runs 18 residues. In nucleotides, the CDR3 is TGTGCCAGCTCACCACCGGGACAGGGAAGAATCGGCGGAAACACCATATATTTT. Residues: CASSPPGQGRIGGNTIYF.

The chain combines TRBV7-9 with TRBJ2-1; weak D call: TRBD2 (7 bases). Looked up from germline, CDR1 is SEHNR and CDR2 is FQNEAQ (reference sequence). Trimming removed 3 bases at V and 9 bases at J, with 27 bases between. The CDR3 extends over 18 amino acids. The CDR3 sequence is CASSLDVGGLSLTGEQFF. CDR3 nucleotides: TGTGCCAGCAGCTTGGACGTGGGGGGGCTCTCGCTAACGGGTGAGCAGTTCTTC.

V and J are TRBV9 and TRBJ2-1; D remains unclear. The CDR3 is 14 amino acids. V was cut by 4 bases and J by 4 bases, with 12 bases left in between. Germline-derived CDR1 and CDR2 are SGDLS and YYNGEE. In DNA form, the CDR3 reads TGTGCCAGCAGCTTCGGACCCTCTTACAATGAGCAGTTCTTC. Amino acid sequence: CASSFGPSYNEQFF. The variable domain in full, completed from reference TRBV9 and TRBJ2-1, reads DSGVTQTPKHLITATGQRVTLRCSPRSGDLSVYWYQQSLDQGLQFLIQYYNGEERAKGNILERFSAQQFPDLHSELNLSSLELGDSALYFCASSFGPSYNEQFFGPGTRLTVL.

The CDR3 is CASRGQGRGSPLHF. The CDR3 DNA reads as TGTGCCAGCAGGGGACAGGGCAGAGGTTCACCCCTCCACTTT. The gene calls are TRBV27 and TRBJ1-6; 9 bases agree with TRBD1. There are 14 residues in the CDR3. CDR1 and CDR2 from the germline V gene are MNHEY and SMNVEV (reference sequence). The J segment lost 9 bases and the V segment lost 6 bases, leaving 6 bases of the junction unmatched.

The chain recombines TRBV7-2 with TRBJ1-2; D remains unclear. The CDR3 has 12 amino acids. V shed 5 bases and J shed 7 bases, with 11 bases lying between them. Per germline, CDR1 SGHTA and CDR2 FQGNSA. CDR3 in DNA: TGTGCCAGCAGCCCAACCAGTATTGGCTACACCTTC. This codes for CASSPTSIGYTF.

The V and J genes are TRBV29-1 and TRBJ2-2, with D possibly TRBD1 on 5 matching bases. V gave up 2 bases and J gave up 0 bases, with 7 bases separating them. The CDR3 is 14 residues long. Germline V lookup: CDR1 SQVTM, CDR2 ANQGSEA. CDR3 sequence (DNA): TGCAGCGTTGAACGCAGGGCGAACACCGGGGAGCTGTTTTTT. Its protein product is CSVERRANTGELFF.

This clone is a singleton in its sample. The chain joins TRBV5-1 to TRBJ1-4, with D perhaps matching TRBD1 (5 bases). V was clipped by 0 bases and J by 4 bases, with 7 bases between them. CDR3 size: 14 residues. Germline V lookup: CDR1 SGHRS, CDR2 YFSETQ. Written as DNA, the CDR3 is TGCGCCAGCAGCTTGGGGGGCCATAATGAAAAACTGTTTTTT. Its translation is CASSLGGHNEKLFF.

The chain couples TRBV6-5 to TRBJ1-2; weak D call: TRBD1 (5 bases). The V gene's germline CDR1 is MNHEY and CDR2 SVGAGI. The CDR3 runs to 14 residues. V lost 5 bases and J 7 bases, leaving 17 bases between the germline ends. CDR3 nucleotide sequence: TGTGCCAGCAGTAACCGGGCTTCAGGGAGTGGCTACACCTTC. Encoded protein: CASSNRASGSGYTF.

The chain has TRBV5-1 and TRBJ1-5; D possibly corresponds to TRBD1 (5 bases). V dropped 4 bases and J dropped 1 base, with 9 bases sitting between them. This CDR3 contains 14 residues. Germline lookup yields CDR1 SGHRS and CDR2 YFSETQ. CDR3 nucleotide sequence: TGCGCCAGCAGCCCGGGGGGGAGCAATCAGCCCCAGCATTTT. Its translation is CASSPGGSNQPQHF.

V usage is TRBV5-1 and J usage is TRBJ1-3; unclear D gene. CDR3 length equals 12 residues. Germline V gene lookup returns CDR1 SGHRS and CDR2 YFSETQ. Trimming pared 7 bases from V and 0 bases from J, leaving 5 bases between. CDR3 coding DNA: TGCGCCAGCGGGGACTCTGGAAACACCATATATTTT. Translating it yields CASGDSGNTIYF.

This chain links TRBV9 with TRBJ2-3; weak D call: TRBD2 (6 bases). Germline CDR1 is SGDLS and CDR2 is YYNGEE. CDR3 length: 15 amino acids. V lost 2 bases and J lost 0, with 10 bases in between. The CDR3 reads CASSVLGGSTDTQYF. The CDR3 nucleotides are TGTGCCAGCAGCGTGCTTGGGGGGAGCACAGATACGCAGTATTTT.

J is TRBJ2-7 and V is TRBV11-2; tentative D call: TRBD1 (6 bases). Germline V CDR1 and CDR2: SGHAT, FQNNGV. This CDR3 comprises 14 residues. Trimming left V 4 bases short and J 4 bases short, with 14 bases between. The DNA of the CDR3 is TGTGCCAGCAGCTCTCCCATAACAGGGTACGAGCAGTACTTC. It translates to CASSSPITGYEQYF.

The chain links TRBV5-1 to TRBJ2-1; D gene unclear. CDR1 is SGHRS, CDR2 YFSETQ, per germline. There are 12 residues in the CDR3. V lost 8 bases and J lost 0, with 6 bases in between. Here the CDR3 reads CASVRSYNEQFF. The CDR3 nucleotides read TGCGCCAGTGTCCGCTCCTACAATGAGCAGTTCTTC. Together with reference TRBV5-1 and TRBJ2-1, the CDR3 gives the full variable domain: KAGVTQTPRYLIKTRGQQVTLSCSPISGHRSVSWYQQTPGQGLQFLFEYFSETQRNKGNFPGRFSGRQFSNSRSEMNVSTLELGDSALYLCASVRSYNEQFFGPGTRLTVL.

CDR3 sequence reads: CASSFLAGTTNTGELFF. CDR3 bases: TGCGCCAGCAGCTTCCTAGCGGGGACTACGAACACCGGGGAGCTGTTTTTT. The rearrangement uses TRBV5-1 and TRBJ2-2; 9 bases match TRBD2. V lost 2 bases and J lost 0; bases outside the gene matches: 5. CDR3 size: 17 residues. From germline, CDR1 is SGHRS and CDR2 YFSETQ. Together with reference TRBV5-1 and TRBJ2-2, the CDR3 gives the full variable domain: KAGVTQTPRYLIKTRGQQVTLSCSPISGHRSVSWYQQTPGQGLQFLFEYFSETQRNKGNFPGRFSGRQFSNSRSEMNVSTLELGDSALYLCASSFLAGTTNTGELFFGEGSRLTVL.

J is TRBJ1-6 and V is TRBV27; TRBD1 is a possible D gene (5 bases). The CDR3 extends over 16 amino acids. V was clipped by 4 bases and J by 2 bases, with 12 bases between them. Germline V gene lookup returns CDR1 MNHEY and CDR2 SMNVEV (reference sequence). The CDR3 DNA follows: TGTGCCAGCAGTTCCCGACAGCTTACCTATAATTCACCCCTCCACTTT. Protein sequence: CASSSRQLTYNSPLHF.

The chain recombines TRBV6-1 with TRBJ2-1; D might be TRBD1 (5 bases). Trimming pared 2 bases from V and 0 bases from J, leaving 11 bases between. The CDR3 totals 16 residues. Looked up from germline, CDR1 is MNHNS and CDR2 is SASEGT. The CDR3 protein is CASSEPTAHSYNEQFF. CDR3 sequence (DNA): TGTGCCAGCAGTGAACCGACAGCCCACTCCTACAATGAGCAGTTCTTC.